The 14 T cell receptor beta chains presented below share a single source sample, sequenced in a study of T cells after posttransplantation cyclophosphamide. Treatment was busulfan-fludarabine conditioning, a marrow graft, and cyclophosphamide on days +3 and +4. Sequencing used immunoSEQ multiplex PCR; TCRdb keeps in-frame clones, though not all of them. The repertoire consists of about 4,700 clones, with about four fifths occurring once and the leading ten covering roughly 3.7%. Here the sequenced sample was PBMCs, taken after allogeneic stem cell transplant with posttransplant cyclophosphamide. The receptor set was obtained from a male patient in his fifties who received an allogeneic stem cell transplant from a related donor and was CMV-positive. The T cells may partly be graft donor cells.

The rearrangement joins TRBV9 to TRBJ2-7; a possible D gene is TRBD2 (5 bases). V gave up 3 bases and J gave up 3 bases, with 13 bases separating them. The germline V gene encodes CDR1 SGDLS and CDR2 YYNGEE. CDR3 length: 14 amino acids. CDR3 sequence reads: CASSAGVPYYEQYF. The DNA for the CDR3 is TGTGCCAGCAGCGCCGGGGTCCCCTACTACGAGCAGTACTTC.

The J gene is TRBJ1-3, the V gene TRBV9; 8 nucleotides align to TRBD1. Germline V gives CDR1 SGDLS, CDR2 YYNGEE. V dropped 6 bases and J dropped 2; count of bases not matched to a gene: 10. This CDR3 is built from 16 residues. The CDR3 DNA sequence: TGTGCCAGCACCCTTAGCCGACAGGGGACTGGAAACACCATATATTTT. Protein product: CASTLSRQGTGNTIYF.

This CDR3 reads CASSLDTGELFF. CDR3 bases: TGTGCCAGCTCACTCGACACCGGGGAGCTGTTTTTT. J is TRBJ2-2 and V is TRBV18; no reliable D call. Germline-derived CDR1 and CDR2 are KGHSH and LQKENI. The CDR3 spans 12 residues. The V end was cut by 4 bases, the J end by 3 bases, with 3 bases between.

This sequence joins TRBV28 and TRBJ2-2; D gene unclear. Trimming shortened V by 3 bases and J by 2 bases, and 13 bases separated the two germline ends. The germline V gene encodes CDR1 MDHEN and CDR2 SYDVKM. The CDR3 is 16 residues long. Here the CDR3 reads CASSLVAGYNTGELFF. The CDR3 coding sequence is TGTGCCAGCAGTTTGGTAGCTGGTTACAACACCGGGGAGCTGTTTTTT. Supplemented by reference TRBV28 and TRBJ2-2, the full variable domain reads DVKVTQSSRYLVKRTGEKVFLECVQDMDHENMFWYRQDPGLGLRLIYFSYDVKMKEKGDIPEGYSVSREKKERFSLILESASTNQTSMYLCASSLVAGYNTGELFFGEGSRLTVL.

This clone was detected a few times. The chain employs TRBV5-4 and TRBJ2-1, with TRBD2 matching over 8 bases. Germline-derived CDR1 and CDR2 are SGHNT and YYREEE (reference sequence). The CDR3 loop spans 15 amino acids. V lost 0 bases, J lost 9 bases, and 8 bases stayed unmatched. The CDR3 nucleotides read TGTGCCAGCAGCTTGGGGGCGGGAGGCTATACTGAGCAGTTCTTC. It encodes CASSLGAGGYTEQFF.

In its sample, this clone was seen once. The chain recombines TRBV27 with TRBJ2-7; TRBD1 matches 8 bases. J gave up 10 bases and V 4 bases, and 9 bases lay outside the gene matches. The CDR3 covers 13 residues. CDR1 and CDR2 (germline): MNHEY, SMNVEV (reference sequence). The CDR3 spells CASSYTGGTDQYF. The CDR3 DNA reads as TGTGCCAGCAGTTATACAGGGGGAACGGACCAGTACTTC.

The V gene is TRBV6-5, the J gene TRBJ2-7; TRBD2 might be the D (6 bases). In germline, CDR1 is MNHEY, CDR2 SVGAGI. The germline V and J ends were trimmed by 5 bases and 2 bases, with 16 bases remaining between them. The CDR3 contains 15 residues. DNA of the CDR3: TGTGCCAGCAGTAGATCGGACGGGGGAGCCTACGAGCAGTACTTC. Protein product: CASSRSDGGAYEQYF.

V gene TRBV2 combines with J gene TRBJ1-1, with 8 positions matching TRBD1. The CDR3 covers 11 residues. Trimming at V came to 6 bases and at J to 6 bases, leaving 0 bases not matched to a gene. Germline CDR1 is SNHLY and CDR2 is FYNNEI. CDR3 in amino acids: CASRDRAEAFF. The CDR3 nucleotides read TGTGCCAGCAGGGACAGGGCTGAAGCTTTCTTT.

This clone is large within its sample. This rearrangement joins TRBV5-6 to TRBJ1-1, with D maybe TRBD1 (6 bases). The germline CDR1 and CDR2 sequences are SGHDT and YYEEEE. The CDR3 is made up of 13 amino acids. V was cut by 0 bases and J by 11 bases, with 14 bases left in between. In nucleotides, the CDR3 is TGTGCCAGCAGCTTGGGGACAGTCATGGATGCTTTCTTT. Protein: CASSLGTVMDAFF.

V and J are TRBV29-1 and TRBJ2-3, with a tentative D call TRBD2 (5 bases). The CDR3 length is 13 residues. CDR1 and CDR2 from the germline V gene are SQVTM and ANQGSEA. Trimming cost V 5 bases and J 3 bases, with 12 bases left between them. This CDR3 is CSVRGLFTDTQYF. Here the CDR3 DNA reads TGCAGCGTTCGCGGGCTTTTTACAGATACGCAGTATTTT.

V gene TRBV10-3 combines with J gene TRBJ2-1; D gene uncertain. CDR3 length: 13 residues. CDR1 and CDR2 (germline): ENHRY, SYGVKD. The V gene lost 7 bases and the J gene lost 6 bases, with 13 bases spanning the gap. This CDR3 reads CAITGEHFNEQFF. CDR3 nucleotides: TGTGCCATCACCGGAGAACATTTCAATGAGCAGTTCTTC.

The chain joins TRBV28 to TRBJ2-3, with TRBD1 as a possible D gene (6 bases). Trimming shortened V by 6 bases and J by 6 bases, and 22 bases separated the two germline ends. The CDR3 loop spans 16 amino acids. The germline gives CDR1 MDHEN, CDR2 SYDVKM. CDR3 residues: CASRPPGQTFGDTQYF. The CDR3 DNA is TGTGCCAGCAGACCCCCAGGACAGACTTTCGGGGATACGCAGTATTTT. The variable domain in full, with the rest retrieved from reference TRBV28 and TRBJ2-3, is DVKVTQSSRYLVKRTGEKVFLECVQDMDHENMFWYRQDPGLGLRLIYFSYDVKMKEKGDIPEGYSVSREKKERFSLILESASTNQTSMYLCASRPPGQTFGDTQYFGPGTRLTVL.

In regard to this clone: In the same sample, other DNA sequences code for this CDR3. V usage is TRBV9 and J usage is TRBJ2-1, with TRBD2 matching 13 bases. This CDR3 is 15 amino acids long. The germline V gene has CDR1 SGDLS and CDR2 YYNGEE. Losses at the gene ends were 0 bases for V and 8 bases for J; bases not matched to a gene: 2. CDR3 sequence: CASSVGTSGSHEQFF. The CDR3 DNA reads TGTGCCAGCAGCGTAGGGACTAGCGGGAGCCATGAGCAGTTCTTC. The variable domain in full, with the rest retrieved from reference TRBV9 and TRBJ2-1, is DSGVTQTPKHLITATGQRVTLRCSPRSGDLSVYWYQQSLDQGLQFLIQYYNGEERAKGNILERFSAQQFPDLHSELNLSSLELGDSALYFCASSVGTSGSHEQFFGPGTRLTVL.

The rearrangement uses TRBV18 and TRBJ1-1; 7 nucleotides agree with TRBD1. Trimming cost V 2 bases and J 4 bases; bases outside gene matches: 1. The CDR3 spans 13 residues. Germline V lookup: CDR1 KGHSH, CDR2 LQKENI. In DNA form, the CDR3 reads TGTGCCAGCTCACCAGACAGGGTCACTGAAGCTTTCTTT. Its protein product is CASSPDRVTEAFF.